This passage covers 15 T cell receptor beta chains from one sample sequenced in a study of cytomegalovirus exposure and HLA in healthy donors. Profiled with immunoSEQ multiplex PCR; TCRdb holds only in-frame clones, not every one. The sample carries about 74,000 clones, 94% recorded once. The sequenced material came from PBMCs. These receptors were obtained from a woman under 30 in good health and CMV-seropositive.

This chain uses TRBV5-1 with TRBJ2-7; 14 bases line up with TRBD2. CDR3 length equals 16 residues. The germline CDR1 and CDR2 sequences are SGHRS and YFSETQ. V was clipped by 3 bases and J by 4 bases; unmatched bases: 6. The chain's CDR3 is CASSWGLAGEWYEQYF. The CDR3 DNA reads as TGCGCCAGCAGCTGGGGACTAGCGGGAGAGTGGTACGAGCAGTACTTC.

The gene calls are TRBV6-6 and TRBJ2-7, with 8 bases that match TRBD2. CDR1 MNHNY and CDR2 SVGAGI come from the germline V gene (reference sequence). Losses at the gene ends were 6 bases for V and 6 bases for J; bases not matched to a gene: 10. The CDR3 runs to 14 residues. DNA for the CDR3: TGTGCCAGCAGAGAGCGGGAGTCGTCTGGCGAGCAGTACTTC. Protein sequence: CASRERESSGEQYF.

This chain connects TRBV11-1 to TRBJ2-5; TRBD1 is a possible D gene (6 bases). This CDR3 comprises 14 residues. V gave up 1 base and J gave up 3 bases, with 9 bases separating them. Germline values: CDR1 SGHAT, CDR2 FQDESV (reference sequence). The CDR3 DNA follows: TGTGCCAGCAGCTTAGACAGGGTGAAAGAGACCCAGTACTTC. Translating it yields CASSLDRVKETQYF.

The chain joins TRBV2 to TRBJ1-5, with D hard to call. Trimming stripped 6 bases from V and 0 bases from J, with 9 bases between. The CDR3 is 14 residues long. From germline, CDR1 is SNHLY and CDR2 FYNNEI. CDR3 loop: CASRRGNSNQPQHF. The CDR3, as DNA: TGTGCCAGCAGACGGGGAAATAGCAATCAGCCCCAGCATTTT.

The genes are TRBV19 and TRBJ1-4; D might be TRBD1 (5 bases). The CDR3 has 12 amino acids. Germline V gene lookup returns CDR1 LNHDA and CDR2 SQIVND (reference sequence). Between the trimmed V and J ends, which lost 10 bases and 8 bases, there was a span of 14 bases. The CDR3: CATKGHPEKLFF. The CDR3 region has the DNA TGTGCCACAAAAGGACACCCGGAAAAACTGTTTTTT.

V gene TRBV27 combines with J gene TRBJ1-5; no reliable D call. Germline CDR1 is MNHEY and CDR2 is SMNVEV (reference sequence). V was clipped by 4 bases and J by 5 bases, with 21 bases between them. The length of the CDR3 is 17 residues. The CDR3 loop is CASSSFSGTISDQPQHF. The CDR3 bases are TGTGCCAGCAGTTCATTTTCAGGAACCATATCGGATCAGCCCCAGCATTTT.

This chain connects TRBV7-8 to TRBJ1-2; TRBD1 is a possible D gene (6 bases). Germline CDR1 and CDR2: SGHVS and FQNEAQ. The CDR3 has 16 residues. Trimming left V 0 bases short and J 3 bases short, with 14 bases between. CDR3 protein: CASSLARGGQDYGYTF. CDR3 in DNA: TGTGCCAGCAGCTTAGCGCGAGGGGGTCAGGACTATGGCTACACCTTC.

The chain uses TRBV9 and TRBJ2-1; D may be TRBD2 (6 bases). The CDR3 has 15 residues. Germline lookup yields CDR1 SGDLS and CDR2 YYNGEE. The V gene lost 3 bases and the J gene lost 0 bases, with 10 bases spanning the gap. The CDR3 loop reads CASSARLDSYNEQFF. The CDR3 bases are TGTGCCAGCAGCGCCCGACTAGACTCCTACAATGAGCAGTTCTTC. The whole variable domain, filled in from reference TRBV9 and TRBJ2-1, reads DSGVTQTPKHLITATGQRVTLRCSPRSGDLSVYWYQQSLDQGLQFLIQYYNGEERAKGNILERFSAQQFPDLHSELNLSSLELGDSALYFCASSARLDSYNEQFFGPGTRLTVL.

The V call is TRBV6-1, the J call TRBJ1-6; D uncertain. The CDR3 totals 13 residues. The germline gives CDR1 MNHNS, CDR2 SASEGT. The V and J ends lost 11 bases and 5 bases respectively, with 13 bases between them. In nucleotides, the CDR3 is TGTGCCGCCCAGGAAGTCCATAATTCACCCCTCCACTTT. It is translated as CAAQEVHNSPLHF.

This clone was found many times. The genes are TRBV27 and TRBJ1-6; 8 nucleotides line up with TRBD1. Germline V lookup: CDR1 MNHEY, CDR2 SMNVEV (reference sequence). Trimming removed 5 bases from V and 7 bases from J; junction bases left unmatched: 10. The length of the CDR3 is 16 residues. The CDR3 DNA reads TGTGCCAGCAGTCTCCGACCGGGACAGGCGAATTCACCCCTCCACTTT. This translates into CASSLRPGQANSPLHF.

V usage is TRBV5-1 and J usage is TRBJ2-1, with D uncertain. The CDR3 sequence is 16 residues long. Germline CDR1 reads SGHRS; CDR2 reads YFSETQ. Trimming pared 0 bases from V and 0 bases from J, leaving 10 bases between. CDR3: CASSLEFRSSYNEQFF. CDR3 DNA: TGCGCCAGCAGCTTGGAGTTCCGGAGCTCCTACAATGAGCAGTTCTTC.

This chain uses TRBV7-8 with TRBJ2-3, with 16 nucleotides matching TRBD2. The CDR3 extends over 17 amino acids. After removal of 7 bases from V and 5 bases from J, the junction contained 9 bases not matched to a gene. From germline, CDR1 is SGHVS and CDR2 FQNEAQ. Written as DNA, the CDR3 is TGTGCCAGCAATCGGGGGACTAGCGGGGGGGCAGGAGATACGCAGTATTTT. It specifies CASNRGTSGGAGDTQYF. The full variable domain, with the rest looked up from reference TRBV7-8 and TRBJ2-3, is GAGVSQSPRYKVAKRGQDVALRCDPISGHVSLFWYQQALGQGPEFLTYFQNEAQLDKSGLPSDRFFAERPEGSVSTLKIQRTQQEDSAVYLCASNRGTSGGAGDTQYFGPGTRLTVL.

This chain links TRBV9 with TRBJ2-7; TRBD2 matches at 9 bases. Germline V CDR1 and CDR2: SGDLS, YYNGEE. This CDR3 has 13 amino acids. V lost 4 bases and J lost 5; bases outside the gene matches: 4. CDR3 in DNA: TGTGCCAGCAGCCCCGGGACTAGCCACGAGCAGTACTTC. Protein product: CASSPGTSHEQYF.

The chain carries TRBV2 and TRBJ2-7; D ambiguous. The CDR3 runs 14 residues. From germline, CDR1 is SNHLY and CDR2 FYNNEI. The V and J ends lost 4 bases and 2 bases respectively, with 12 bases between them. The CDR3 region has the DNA TGTGCCAGCAGTGGACAAGTTTTAACCTACGAGCAGTACTTC. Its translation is CASSGQVLTYEQYF.

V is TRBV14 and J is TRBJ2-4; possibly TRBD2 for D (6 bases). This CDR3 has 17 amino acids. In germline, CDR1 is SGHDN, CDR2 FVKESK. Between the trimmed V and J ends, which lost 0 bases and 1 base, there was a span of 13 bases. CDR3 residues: CASSQDRGVEAKNIQYF. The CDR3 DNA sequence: TGTGCCAGCAGCCAAGATCGCGGGGTTGAGGCCAAAAACATTCAGTACTTC.